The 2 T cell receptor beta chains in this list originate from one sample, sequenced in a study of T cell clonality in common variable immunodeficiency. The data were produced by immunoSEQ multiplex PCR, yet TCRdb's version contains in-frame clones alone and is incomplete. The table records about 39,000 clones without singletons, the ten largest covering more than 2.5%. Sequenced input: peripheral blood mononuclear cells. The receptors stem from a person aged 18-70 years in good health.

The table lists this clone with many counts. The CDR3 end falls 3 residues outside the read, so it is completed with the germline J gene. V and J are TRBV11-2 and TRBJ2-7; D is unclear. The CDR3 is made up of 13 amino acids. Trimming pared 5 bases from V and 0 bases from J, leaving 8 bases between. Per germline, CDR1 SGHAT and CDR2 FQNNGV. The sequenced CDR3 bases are TGTGCCAGCAGCCCGATTAGCTCCTACGAG. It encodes CASSPISSYE. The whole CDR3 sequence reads CASSPISSYEQYF.

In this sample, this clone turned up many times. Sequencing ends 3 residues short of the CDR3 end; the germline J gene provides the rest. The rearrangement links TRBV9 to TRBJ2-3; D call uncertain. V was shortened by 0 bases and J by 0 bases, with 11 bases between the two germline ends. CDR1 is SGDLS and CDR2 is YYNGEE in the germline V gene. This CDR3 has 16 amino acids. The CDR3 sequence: CASSVEASASTDTQYF. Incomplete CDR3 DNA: TGTGCCAGCAGCGTAGAGGCTAGTGCTAGCACAGATACG.